This T cell receptor (beta chain) was sequenced for a study of identical twins (dated by TCRdb to 2015 to 2016). Looking at the study overall: The study deep-sequenced TCR alpha and beta repertoires from monozygotic twins, unrelated adults of various ages and cord blood to test whether fetal clonotypes persist. To rule out contamination, replicate twin experiments were performed at different times with different library preparation protocols.

Summary of the overall study and its limitations: Compared with coincidental sharing between unrelated individuals, out-of-frame TCR alpha sequences shared between twins had an excess of sequences with low generation probability. A weaker excess of twin sharing was found in beta out-of-frame sequences because the signal-to-noise ratio was lowered by fewer shared sequences. Recombination models systematically underestimated out-of-frame TCR alpha sharing in monozygotic twins but agreed with sharing between unrelated individuals. Zero-insertion analyses could be partly confounded by invariant T cells such as MAIT and iNKT, although diverse VJ usage argued against such confounding for most clonotypes. Fewer insertions were carried by abundant cord blood beta clonotypes; a weaker similar trend was observed in young adult naive repertoires, while no such trend was observed in memory repertoires. Because the same donors could not be followed over many years, conclusions were based on cross-sectional statistical analysis.

All donors were healthy Caucasians. Three pairs of female monozygotic twins, all aged roughly 18 to 30 years, made up the twin cohort. Positive isolation kits from Invitrogen were used to isolate the CD4+ and CD8+ T cell populations. The CDR3 holds 13 amino acids from the cysteine to the phenylalanine. Kept here is only the CDR3 DNA, which spans 39 bases and is read in frame from base 1. The germline V gene encodes CDR1 SGHAT and CDR2 FQNNGV. The germline V end is reduced by 3 bases and the J end by 6 bases; junction bases left unmatched: 5. Libraries were built with 5' RACE. Sequencing instrument: Illumina HiSeq 2000. A universal primer binding site was introduced by template switching, and a unique molecular identifier was present in the final cDNA, enabling accurate counting of TCR cDNA molecules. Specific primers in the conserved constant-segment region were used to synthesize first-strand cDNA for TCR alpha and beta chains. Each cDNA library was double barcoded, with a SMART-Mk sample barcode plus Illumina barcodes, to control for contamination. TruSeq adapter sequences, together with Illumina sample barcodes, were added in two successive PCR steps. TCR alpha and beta cDNA libraries were sequenced on the Illumina HiSeq platform with custom primers. As for how the authors treated the data: Unique molecular identifiers were extracted from raw reads with MiGEC, and CDR3 positions were determined with MiXCR. Recombination models were inferred per individual with the repgenHMM and IGoR tools using an EM algorithm. Shared clonotypes were analyzed with the tcR package in R, and sharing was normalized by the product of cloneset sizes. To study raw recombination free of thymic and clonal selection effects, out-of-frame nonproductive sequences were analyzed. TCRdb took the public reads, trimmed them with fastp at Q25, ran MiXCR for clone calling and kept in-frame beta chains. Every entry covers one CDR3 protein and lists the most common genes and DNA from its rows. The V and J calls come from TCRdb's annotation, not from the publication. This sample is represented by approximately 500,000 distinct CDR3 sequences; 20% to 25% of them were singletons. About 2.9% of the sample belongs to the ten largest clones.

Turning to this clonotype: Its specific antigen is unknown. The input lacks base qualities; no much larger clone sits a single base away.

This sample also belongs to another study, concerning T cells expressing NK-cell markers. Reported in the second study: TCR beta-chain repertoires were profiled in sorted CD3+CD56+NKG2C+, CD3+CD56+NKG2C- and CD3+CD56-NKG2C+ T-cell subsets from several donors. Among the eight sequenced donors, seven were HCMV-seropositive and one was HCMV-seronegative. In several experiments an anti-gammadeltaTCR antibody was added to restrict sorting to alphabetaTCR-expressing T cells. In about 6 donors, the dominant CD3+CD56+NKG2C+ clonotypes were found to rank among the top 10 CD8+ clonotypes and to make up about 1.0-7.5% of CD8+ T cells. Those dominant clonotypes were again the most abundant among CD3+CD56-NKG2C+ cells in a few donors, at about 25-60.1%. Whether the expanded NKG2C-expressing T cell clones were specific for HCMV antigens remained unclear. The eight sequenced donors were randomly selected healthy volunteers, three men and five women. To determine HCMV serostatus, a commercial ELISA kit was used to detect HCMV-specific IgG in serum. MIGEC handled demultiplexing of the reads and grouping by UMI, while MiTCR was used to assemble and quantify clonotypes. To exclude erroneous sequences, only TCR cDNA sequences supported by at least two reads were retained. The tcR package was used for downstream repertoire analysis, and clonotypes were matched between fractions using CDR3 nucleotide sequence together with V segment. Antigen specificity was annotated against VDJdb with VDJmatch, allowing one amino acid substitution in CDR3.

The chain was built from TRBV11-2 and TRBJ2-7; the junction holds 7 bases that match TRBD1. The specimen was CD4+ T cells sorted from blood. This TCR derives from a woman aged 18-29 years in good health. This receptor has the CDR3 CASSFRDRAEQYF. The bases read TGTGCCAGCAGCTTCCGCGACAGGGCCGAGCAGTACTTC.